This TCR beta chain was captured in a study of shared T cell receptors in the human thymus. Some clones are missing from TCRdb's copy, which holds only in-frame ones; the method was immunoSEQ multiplex PCR. The sample contains hundreds of thousands of clones, more than 75% of which appear only once. The V segment lost 1 base and the J segment 6 bases; nucleotides outside the gene matches: 5. The CDR3 runs to 17 residues. Germline values: CDR1 LGHNA, CDR2 YSLEER. This sample also belongs to another study, concerning human thymus T cells. This second report adds: Resections from corrective heart surgery supplied the thymus tissue.

The sequenced material came from thymocytes. This chain uses TRBV4-3 with TRBJ2-2, with 13 bases identical to TRBD2. The clonotype originates from a boy younger than two with a congenital heart defect. CDR3 loop: CASSQVGLAGVSGELFF. The CDR3 nucleotides are TGCGCCAGCAGCCAAGTTGGACTAGCGGGAGTCTCCGGGGAGCTGTTTTTT.